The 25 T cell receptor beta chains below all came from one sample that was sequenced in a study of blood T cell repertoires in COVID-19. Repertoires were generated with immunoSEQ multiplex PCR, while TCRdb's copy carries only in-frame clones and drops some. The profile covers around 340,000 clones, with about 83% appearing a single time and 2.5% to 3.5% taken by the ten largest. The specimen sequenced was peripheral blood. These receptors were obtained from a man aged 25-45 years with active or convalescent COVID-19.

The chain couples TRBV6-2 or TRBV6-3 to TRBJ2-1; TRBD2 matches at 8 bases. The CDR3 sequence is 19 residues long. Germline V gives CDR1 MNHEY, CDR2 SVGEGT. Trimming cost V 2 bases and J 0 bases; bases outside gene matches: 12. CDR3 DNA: TGTGCCAGCAGTTACCCCTCCAGCGGGGGCCTTAGCTCCTACAATGAGCAGTTCTTC. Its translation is CASSYPSSGGLSSYNEQFF.

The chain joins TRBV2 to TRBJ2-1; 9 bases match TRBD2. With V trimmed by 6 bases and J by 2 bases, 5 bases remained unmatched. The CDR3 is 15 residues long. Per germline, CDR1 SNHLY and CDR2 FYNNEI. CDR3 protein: CASRASGGPYNEQFF. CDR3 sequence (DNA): TGTGCCAGCAGGGCAAGCGGGGGGCCCTACAATGAGCAGTTCTTC.

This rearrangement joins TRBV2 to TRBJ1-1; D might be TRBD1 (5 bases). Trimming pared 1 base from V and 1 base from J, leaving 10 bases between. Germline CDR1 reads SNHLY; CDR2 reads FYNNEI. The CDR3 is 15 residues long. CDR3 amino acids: CASSEGGLRNTEAFF. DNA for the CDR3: TGTGCCAGCAGTGAAGGGGGACTCAGGAACACTGAAGCTTTCTTT.

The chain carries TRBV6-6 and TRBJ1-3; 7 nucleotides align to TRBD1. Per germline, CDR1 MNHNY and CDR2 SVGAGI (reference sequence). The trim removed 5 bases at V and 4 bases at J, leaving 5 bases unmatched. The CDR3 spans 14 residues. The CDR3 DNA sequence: TGTGCCAGCAGTCTCAGGGGGGTAGGAAACACCATATATTTT. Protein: CASSLRGVGNTIYF.

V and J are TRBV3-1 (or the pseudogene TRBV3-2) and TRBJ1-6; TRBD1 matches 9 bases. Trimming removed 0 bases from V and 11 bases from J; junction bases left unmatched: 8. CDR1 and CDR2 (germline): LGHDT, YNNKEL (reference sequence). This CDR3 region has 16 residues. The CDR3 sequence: CASSQDWGTGKPPLHF. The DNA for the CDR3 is TGTGCCAGCAGCCAAGATTGGGGGACAGGGAAACCACCCCTCCACTTT.

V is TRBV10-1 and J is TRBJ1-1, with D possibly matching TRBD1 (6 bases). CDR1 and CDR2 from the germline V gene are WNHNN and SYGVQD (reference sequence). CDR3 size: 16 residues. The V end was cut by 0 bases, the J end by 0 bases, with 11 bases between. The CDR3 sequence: CASSESQGPMNTEAFF. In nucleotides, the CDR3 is TGCGCCAGCAGTGAGTCCCAGGGGCCCATGAACACTGAAGCTTTCTTT.

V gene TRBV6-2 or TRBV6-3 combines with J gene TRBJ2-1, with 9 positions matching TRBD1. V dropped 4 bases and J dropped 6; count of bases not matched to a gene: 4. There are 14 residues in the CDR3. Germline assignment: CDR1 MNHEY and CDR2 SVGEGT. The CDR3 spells CASSFGTGFNEQFF. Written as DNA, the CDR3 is TGTGCCAGCAGTTTCGGGACAGGGTTCAATGAGCAGTTCTTC.

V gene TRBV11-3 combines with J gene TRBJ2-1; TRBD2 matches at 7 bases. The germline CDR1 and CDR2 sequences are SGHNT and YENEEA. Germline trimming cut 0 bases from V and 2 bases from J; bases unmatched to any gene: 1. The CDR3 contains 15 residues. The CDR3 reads CASSLDGGAYNEQFF. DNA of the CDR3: TGTGCCAGCAGCTTAGATGGGGGGGCCTACAATGAGCAGTTCTTC.

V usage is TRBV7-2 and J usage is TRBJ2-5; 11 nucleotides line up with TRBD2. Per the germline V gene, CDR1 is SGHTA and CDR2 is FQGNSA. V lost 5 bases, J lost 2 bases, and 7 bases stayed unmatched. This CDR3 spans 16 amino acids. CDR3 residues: CASSQEVAGGQETQYF. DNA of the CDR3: TGTGCCAGCAGCCAGGAGGTAGCGGGGGGGCAAGAGACCCAGTACTTC.

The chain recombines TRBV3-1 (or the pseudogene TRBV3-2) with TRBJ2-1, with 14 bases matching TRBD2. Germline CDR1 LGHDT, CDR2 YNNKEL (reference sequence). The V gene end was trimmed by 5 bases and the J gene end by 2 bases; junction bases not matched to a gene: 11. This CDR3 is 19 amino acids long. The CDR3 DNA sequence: TGTGCCAGCAGCACAACCCCGGGACTAGCGGGAGAGGCCTACAATGAGCAGTTCTTC. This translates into CASSTTPGLAGEAYNEQFF.

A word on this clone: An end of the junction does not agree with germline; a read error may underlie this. The DNA of the CDR3 is TGCCCTAACGGGGGGGCTAGGGAGCAGTACTTC. It translates to CPNGGAREQYF. J is TRBJ2-7 and V is TRBV7-2, with TRBD2 identical over 8 bases. CDR3 length equals 11 residues. Germline V gene data show CDR1 as SGHTA and CDR2 as FQGNSA.

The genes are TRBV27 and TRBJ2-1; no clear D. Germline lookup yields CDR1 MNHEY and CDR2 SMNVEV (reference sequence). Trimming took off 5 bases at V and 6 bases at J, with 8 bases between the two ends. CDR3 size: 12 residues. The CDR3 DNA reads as TGTGCCAGCAGTCCTTACGGCAATGAGCAGTTCTTC. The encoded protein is CASSPYGNEQFF.

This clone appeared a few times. This CDR3 is CASSPTNSGQPQHF. In DNA, the CDR3 is TGTGCCAGCAGCCCCACTAACTCGGGTCAGCCCCAGCATTTT. The J gene is TRBJ1-5, the V gene TRBV7-9, with unresolved D. There are 14 residues in the CDR3. Trimming took off 5 bases at V and 6 bases at J, with 14 bases between the two ends. Germline assignment: CDR1 SEHNR and CDR2 FQNEAQ (reference sequence). The variable domain in full, with the rest retrieved from reference TRBV7-9 and TRBJ1-5, is DTGVSQNPRHKITKRGQNVTFRCDPISEHNRLYWYRQTLGQGPEFLTYFQNEAQLEKSRLLSDRFSAERPKGSFSTLEIQRTEQGDSAMYLCASSPTNSGQPQHFGDGTRLSIL.

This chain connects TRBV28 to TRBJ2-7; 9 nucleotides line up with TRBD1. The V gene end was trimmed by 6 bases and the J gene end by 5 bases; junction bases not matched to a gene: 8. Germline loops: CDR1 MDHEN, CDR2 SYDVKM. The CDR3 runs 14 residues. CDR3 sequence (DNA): TGTGCCAGCAGATCACAGGGGGCGAGGGACGAGCAGTACTTC. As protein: CASRSQGARDEQYF.

DNA for the CDR3: TGTGCCAGCTCACCACCAAAAGGGGGCGACACCGGGGAGCTGTTTTTT. The encoded protein is CASSPPKGGDTGELFF. The chain uses TRBV18 and TRBJ2-2, with 7 bases identical to TRBD1. The V and J ends lost 0 bases and 3 bases, in that order; junction bases with no gene match: 4. This CDR3 contains 16 residues. CDR1 and CDR2 from the germline V gene are KGHSH and LQKENI.

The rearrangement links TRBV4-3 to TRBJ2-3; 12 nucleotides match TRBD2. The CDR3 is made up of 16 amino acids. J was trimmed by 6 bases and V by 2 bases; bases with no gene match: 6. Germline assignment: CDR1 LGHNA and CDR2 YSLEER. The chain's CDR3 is CASSQSSGGAWDTQYF. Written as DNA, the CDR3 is TGCGCCAGCAGCCAATCTAGCGGGGGGGCCTGGGATACGCAGTATTTT.

CDR3 DNA: TGTGCCACCAGCAGAGATAAAGGGACTCCAAACACTGAAGCTTTCTTT. Amino acid sequence: CATSRDKGTPNTEAFF. V and J are TRBV15 and TRBJ1-1; perhaps TRBD1 as D (5 bases). CDR1 is LNHNV and CDR2 is YYDKDF in the germline V gene (reference sequence). V lost 0 bases and J lost 2, with 13 bases in between. The CDR3 length is 16 residues. Filled out from reference TRBV15 and TRBJ1-1, the complete variable domain reads DAMVIQNPRYQVTQFGKPVTLSCSQTLNHNVMYWYQQKSSQAPKLLFHYYDKDFNNEADTPDNFQSRRPNTSFCFLDIRSPGLGDTAMYLCATSRDKGTPNTEAFFGQGTRLTVV.

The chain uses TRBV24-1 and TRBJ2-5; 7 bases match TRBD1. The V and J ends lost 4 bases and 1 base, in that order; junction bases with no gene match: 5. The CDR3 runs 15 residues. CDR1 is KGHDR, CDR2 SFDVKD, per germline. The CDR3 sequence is CATSDWGQTQETQYF. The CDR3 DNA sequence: TGTGCCACCAGTGACTGGGGACAGACCCAAGAGACCCAGTACTTC.

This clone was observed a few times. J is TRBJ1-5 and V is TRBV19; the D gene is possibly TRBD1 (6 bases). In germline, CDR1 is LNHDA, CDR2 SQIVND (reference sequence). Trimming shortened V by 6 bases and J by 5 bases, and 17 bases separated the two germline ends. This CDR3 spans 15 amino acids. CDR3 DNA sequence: TGTGCCAGTAGCGGACGACAGGAACTCGATCAGCCCCAGCATTTT. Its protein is CASSGRQELDQPQHF.

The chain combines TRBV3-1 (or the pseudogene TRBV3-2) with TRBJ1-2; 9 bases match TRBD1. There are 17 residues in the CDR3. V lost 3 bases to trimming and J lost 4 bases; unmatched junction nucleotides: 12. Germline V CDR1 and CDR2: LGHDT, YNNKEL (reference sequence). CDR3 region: CASSHQGSRQGVYGYTF. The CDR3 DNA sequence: TGTGCCAGCAGCCATCAAGGGTCTCGACAGGGGGTCTATGGCTACACCTTC.

Written as DNA, the CDR3 is TGTGCCAGCAGTCGCGACCGGCTAGCGCAGTACTTC. Encoded protein: CASSRDRLAQYF. V and J are TRBV28 and TRBJ2-7, with a possible D match to TRBD2 (5 bases). The CDR3 is made up of 12 amino acids. Trimming pared 5 bases from V and 9 bases from J, leaving 14 bases between. Per germline, CDR1 MDHEN and CDR2 SYDVKM.

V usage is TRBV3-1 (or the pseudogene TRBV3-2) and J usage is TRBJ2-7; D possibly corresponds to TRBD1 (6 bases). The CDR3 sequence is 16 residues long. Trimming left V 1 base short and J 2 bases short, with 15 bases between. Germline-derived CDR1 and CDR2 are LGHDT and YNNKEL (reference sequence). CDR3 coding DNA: TGTGCCAGCAGCCAAGTTAGGGGGTCCGAAACCTACGAGCAGTACTTC. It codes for CASSQVRGSETYEQYF.

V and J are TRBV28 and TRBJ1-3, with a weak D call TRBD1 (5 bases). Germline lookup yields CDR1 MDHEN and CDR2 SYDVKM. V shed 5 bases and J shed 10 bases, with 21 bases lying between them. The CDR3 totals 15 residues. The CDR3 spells CASSARVFPGGTIYF. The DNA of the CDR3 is TGTGCCAGCAGTGCCCGGGTGTTCCCGGGGGGTACCATATATTTT.

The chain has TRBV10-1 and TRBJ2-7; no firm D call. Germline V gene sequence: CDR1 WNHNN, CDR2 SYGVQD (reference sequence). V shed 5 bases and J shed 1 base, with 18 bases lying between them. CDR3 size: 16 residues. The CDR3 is CASSPTSEAGSYEQYF. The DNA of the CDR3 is TGCGCCAGCAGTCCAACCTCCGAAGCAGGTTCCTACGAGCAGTACTTC.

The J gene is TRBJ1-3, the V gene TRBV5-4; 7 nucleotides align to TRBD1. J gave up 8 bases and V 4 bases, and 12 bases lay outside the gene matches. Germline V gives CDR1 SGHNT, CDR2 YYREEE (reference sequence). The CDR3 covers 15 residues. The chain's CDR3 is CASSQYRQGEDTIYF. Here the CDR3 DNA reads TGTGCCAGCAGCCAATATCGACAGGGTGAGGACACCATATATTTT.